Listed here are 27 T cell receptor beta chains from one sample, sequenced in a study of identical twins. Via MiXCR, TCRdb re-called the 5' RACE reads, giving one row per CDR3 protein. The sample consists of 1.5 million or so distinct CDR3 sequences, about 30% of them appearing once. Sample: cord blood. The receptors stem from a newborn girl in good health.

At least ten counts were recorded for this clonotype. The chain uses TRBV5-5 and TRBJ2-5, with TRBD2 matching over 10 bases. CDR3 size: 16 residues. V dropped 3 bases and J dropped 0; count of bases not matched to a gene: 5. Germline CDR1 SGHKS, CDR2 YYEKEE (reference sequence). The CDR3 is CASSSGLAVYQETQYF. In nucleotides, the CDR3 is TGTGCCAGCAGCTCAGGACTAGCGGTGTACCAAGAGACCCAGTACTTC.

This clonotype has more than one count but fewer than ten. The chain carries TRBV11-2 and TRBJ1-4, with a possible D match to TRBD1 (6 bases). With 5 bases removed from V and 1 base from J, the gap between germline ends came to 11 bases. Germline V CDR1 and CDR2: SGHAT, FQNNGV. The CDR3 has 15 amino acids. CDR3 sequence (DNA): TGTGCCAGCAGCACCCAGACAGGAACTAATGAAAAACTGTTTTTT. Translation: CASSTQTGTNEKLFF.

DNA for the CDR3: TGCGCCAGCAGCTTGGAGGGGACAGGATCAGATACGCAGTATTTT. Protein product: CASSLEGTGSDTQYF. The chain joins TRBV5-1 to TRBJ2-3; 8 bases agree with TRBD1. This CDR3 is built from 15 residues. The V gene end was trimmed by 0 bases and the J gene end by 4 bases; junction bases not matched to a gene: 4. Germline V gene lookup returns CDR1 SGHRS and CDR2 YFSETQ.

This chain uses TRBV7-9 with TRBJ1-4; a possible D gene is TRBD1 (6 bases). Trimming stripped 3 bases from V and 8 bases from J, with 16 bases between. The CDR3 totals 15 residues. Germline assignment: CDR1 SEHNR and CDR2 FQNEAQ (reference sequence). The CDR3 nucleotides are TGTGCCAGCAGCTTCGCAGGGGTTAGAGGGGAAAAACTGTTTTTT. This translates into CASSFAGVRGEKLFF.

Regarding this clonotype: A much larger clone differs from this one at a single base, so this may be a read error. This chain uses TRBV4-2 with TRBJ2-3; D call uncertain. Trimming pared 4 bases from V and 0 bases from J, leaving 14 bases between. The CDR3 runs to 16 residues. Germline CDR1 LGHNA, CDR2 YNFKEQ. This CDR3 reads CASSRDQGRSTDTQYF. In DNA form, the CDR3 reads TGTGCCAGCAGCCGTGATCAAGGTCGTAGCACAGATACGCAGTATTTT.

This clonotype was detected only a few times. The rearrangement uses TRBV20-1 and TRBJ1-4; D not certain. Trimming left V 4 bases short and J 4 bases short, with 10 bases between. CDR1 DFQATT and CDR2 SNEGSKA come from the germline V gene (reference sequence). This CDR3 comprises 13 residues. The CDR3 is CSAIRADNEKLFF. Written as DNA, the CDR3 is TGCAGTGCTATCCGGGCGGATAATGAAAAACTGTTTTTT.

The rearrangement joins TRBV7-2 to TRBJ1-6, with D possibly matching TRBD1 (6 bases). V shed 5 bases and J shed 9 bases, with 14 bases lying between them. CDR1 and CDR2 from the germline V gene are SGHTA and FQGNSA. The CDR3 consists of 14 residues. This CDR3 reads CASSQKQGFSPLHF. The CDR3 coding sequence is TGTGCCAGCAGCCAAAAGCAGGGGTTTTCACCCCTCCACTTT. Full variable domain (remainder filled in from reference TRBV7-2 and TRBJ1-6): GAGVSQSPSNKVTEKGKDVELRCDPISGHTALYWYRQSLGQGLEFLIYFQGNSAPDKSGLPSDRFSAERTGGSVSTLTIQRTQQEDSAVYLCASSQKQGFSPLHFGNGTRLTVT.

This clonotype came up a few times. The chain links TRBV6-2 or TRBV6-3 to TRBJ2-7, with TRBD2 identical over 11 bases. The length of the CDR3 is 16 residues. With 2 bases clipped from V and 4 bases from J, the junction kept 7 bases outside the gene matches. Germline V gene sequence: CDR1 MNHEY, CDR2 SVGEGT. CDR3 region: CASSYTGTSGPYEQYF. The CDR3 DNA reads as TGTGCCAGCAGTTACACCGGGACTAGCGGACCATACGAGCAGTACTTC.

This chain links TRBV20-1 with TRBJ1-2; D perhaps matches TRBD1 (6 bases). This CDR3 region has 17 residues. Germline V lookup: CDR1 DFQATT, CDR2 SNEGSKA (reference sequence). V shed 5 bases and J shed 0 bases, with 22 bases lying between them. CDR3 sequence: CSARTSSTGPPNYGYTF. CDR3 in DNA: TGCAGTGCTCGTACCTCCTCGACAGGTCCTCCTAACTATGGCTACACCTTC.

This clonotype has just a few counts. The chain combines TRBV20-1 with TRBJ2-1; 8 bases are a match to TRBD2. Per the germline V gene, CDR1 is DFQATT and CDR2 is SNEGSKA (reference sequence). CDR3 length equals 15 residues. After removal of 6 bases from V and 7 bases from J, the junction contained 14 bases not matched to a gene. The CDR3 DNA follows: TGCAGTGCCCAACCTGGGGCGGGAGGTTCGAATGAGCAGTTCTTC. Translation gives CSAQPGAGGSNEQFF.

About this clonotype itself: A single base separates this from a much larger clone, so it may be a read error. V and J are TRBV11-1 and TRBJ2-7; D not resolved. Germline V gene data show CDR1 as SGHAT and CDR2 as FQDESV (reference sequence). The V end was cut by 5 bases, the J end by 3 bases, with 11 bases between. The CDR3 runs to 13 residues. The chain's CDR3 is CASSPWDLYEQYF. Written as DNA, the CDR3 is TGTGCCAGCAGCCCTTGGGATCTCTACGAGCAGTACTTC.

The CDR3, as DNA: TGTGCCAGCAGTTTATGGGCTGCGGGACGCTACGAGCAGTACTTC. Its protein product is CASSLWAAGRYEQYF. This chain links TRBV12-3 or TRBV12-4 with TRBJ2-5, with D possibly TRBD2 on 6 matching bases. With the DNA end fitting TRBJ2-7 better, the J assignment may be wrong. The CDR3 spans 15 residues.

This clonotype was seen a single time. The chain recombines TRBV20-1 with TRBJ2-3; 7 nucleotides align to TRBD2. After removal of 3 bases from V and 4 bases from J, the junction contained 4 bases not matched to a gene. The CDR3 totals 13 residues. Germline V gene lookup returns CDR1 DFQATT and CDR2 SNEGSKA (reference sequence). The CDR3 coding sequence is TGCAGTGCTAGTAGGCGGGAGTCAGATACGCAGTATTTT. Translated: CSASRRESDTQYF.

In its sample, this clonotype was seen a few times. This rearrangement joins TRBV20-1 to TRBJ2-2; unclear D gene. V lost 0 bases and J 8 bases, leaving 10 bases between the germline ends. Germline values: CDR1 DFQATT, CDR2 SNEGSKA (reference sequence). The length of the CDR3 is 13 residues. The DNA of the CDR3 is TGCAGTGCTAGAGATATGTGGCGAGGGGAGCTGTTTTTT. Translation: CSARDMWRGELFF.

In its sample, this clonotype was seen many times. This chain uses TRBV10-3 with TRBJ2-7; a possible D gene is TRBD2 (5 bases). V shed 6 bases and J shed 3 bases, with 6 bases lying between them. The CDR3 runs 11 residues. Germline V gene data show CDR1 as ENHRY and CDR2 as SYGVKD. In DNA form, the CDR3 reads TGTGCCATCAGCCGGGACTACGAGCAGTACTTC. Its protein is CAISRDYEQYF.

The genes are TRBV20-1 and TRBJ2-3; D uncertain. V shed 1 base and J shed 1 base, with 9 bases lying between them. Germline lookup yields CDR1 DFQATT and CDR2 SNEGSKA (reference sequence). There are 14 residues in the CDR3. CDR3: CSARVGWGTDTQYF. The CDR3 nucleotides read TGCAGTGCTAGAGTGGGTTGGGGCACAGATACGCAGTATTTT.

V usage is TRBV6-6 and J usage is TRBJ2-7; 14 bases are shared with TRBD2. This CDR3 region has 16 residues. Germline trimming cut 5 bases from V and 1 base from J; bases unmatched to any gene: 4. From germline, CDR1 is MNHNY and CDR2 SVGAGI (reference sequence). The CDR3 DNA sequence: TGTGCCAGCAGTGGACTAGCGGGAGGTCCGTCCTACGAGCAGTACTTC. It translates to CASSGLAGGPSYEQYF.

With respect to this clonotype: Mismatch with germline at one junction end may stem from a read error. The chain has TRBV27 and TRBJ2-1; the D gene could be TRBD1 or TRBD2 (5 bases each). Germline values: CDR1 MNHEY, CDR2 SMNVEV (reference sequence). There are 15 residues in the CDR3. The CDR3 loop is CASSLGGIPYSEQFF. Written as DNA, the CDR3 is TGTGCCAGCAGTTTAGGGGGTATCCCCTACAGTGAGCAGTTCTTC.

This clonotype was observed a handful of times. This chain links TRBV10-3 with TRBJ2-3; no definite D call. The CDR3 is made up of 13 amino acids. V lost 2 bases, J lost 7 bases, and 10 bases lay in between. CDR1 is ENHRY, CDR2 SYGVKD, per germline. CDR3: CAISEPGRYTQYF. CDR3 DNA: TGTGCCATCAGTGAGCCCGGACGGTATACGCAGTATTTT.

In its sample, this clonotype was seen a few times. This CDR3 reads CSARVGSGSSYEQYF. In nucleotides, the CDR3 is TGCAGTGCTAGAGTTGGTAGCGGGAGTTCCTACGAGCAGTACTTC. The chain recombines TRBV20-1 with TRBJ2-7; the match to TRBD2 covers 9 bases. Losses at the gene ends were 1 base for V and 1 base for J; bases not matched to a gene: 5. The V gene's germline CDR1 is DFQATT and CDR2 SNEGSKA (reference sequence). The CDR3 sequence is 15 residues long.

This clonotype was seen at least ten times. The chain links TRBV12-3 or TRBV12-4 to TRBJ1-1; no firm D call. The length of the CDR3 is 13 residues. Between the trimmed V and J ends, which lost 6 bases and 0 bases, there was a span of 8 bases. This chain's CDR3 is CASSSLLNTEAFF. The CDR3 DNA sequence: TGTGCCAGCAGCTCCCTACTGAACACTGAAGCTTTCTTT.

Comment on this clonotype: A much larger clone differs from this one at a single base, so this may be a read error. V usage is TRBV4-2 and J usage is TRBJ2-7, with a weak D call TRBD2 (6 bases). CDR3 size: 14 residues. Germline V gives CDR1 LGHNA, CDR2 YNFKEQ. V lost 3 bases and J 1 base, leaving 10 bases between the germline ends. CDR3 DNA sequence: TGTGCCAGCAGCCATCTAGCGAGGTCCTACGAGCAGTACTTC. Its protein is CASSHLARSYEQYF.

This clonotype was seen more than once but under ten times. The chain joins TRBV11-2 to TRBJ2-5, with 7 bases aligning to TRBD2. The V and J ends lost 4 bases and 0 bases, in that order; junction bases with no gene match: 8. The germline gives CDR1 SGHAT, CDR2 FQNNGV. The CDR3 is 16 amino acids. The CDR3 region has the DNA TGTGCCAGCAGCTCCCCCGGGGGGTCCTACCAAGAGACCCAGTACTTC. It encodes CASSSPGGSYQETQYF.

This clonotype was seen more than once but under ten times. V gene TRBV28 combines with J gene TRBJ2-4; 16 bases are a match to TRBD2. V lost 5 bases, J lost 14 bases, and 12 bases stayed unmatched. Germline CDR1 MDHEN, CDR2 SYDVKM. The CDR3 loop spans 16 amino acids. The CDR3 is CASSPTSGLAGGPEYF. CDR3 DNA sequence: TGTGCCAGCAGTCCCACCTCGGGACTAGCGGGAGGGCCGGAGTACTTC.

The table lists this clonotype with a few counts. This sequence joins TRBV3-1 and TRBJ2-7; 15 bases fit TRBD2. The CDR3 has 17 residues. The junction had 4 bases not matched to a gene; V was cut back by 0 bases and J by 4 bases. The germline CDR1 and CDR2 sequences are LGHDT and YNNKEL (reference sequence). The CDR3 DNA sequence: TGTGCCAGCAGCCAAGAGGGGACTAGCGGGAGGTCTTACGAGCAGTACTTC. It translates to CASSQEGTSGRSYEQYF.

The CDR3 protein is CASSVGLLAGGTDTQYF. DNA of the CDR3: TGTGCCAGCAGCGTAGGCCTGCTAGCGGGGGGCACAGATACGCAGTATTTT. The chain is built from TRBV9 and TRBJ2-3, with 10 nucleotides matching TRBD2. Per the germline V gene, CDR1 is SGDLS and CDR2 is YYNGEE. The CDR3 has 17 amino acids. J lost 1 base, V lost 0 bases, and 5 bases had no gene match.

CDR3 region: CASSSISGTNEQFF. CDR3 in DNA: TGTGCCAGCAGTAGCATTAGCGGGACTAATGAGCAGTTCTTC. V and J are TRBV25-1 and TRBJ2-1; 8 bases line up with TRBD2. Germline assignment: CDR1 MGHDK and CDR2 SYGVNS. The CDR3 totals 14 residues. V dropped 5 bases and J dropped 7; count of bases not matched to a gene: 7.